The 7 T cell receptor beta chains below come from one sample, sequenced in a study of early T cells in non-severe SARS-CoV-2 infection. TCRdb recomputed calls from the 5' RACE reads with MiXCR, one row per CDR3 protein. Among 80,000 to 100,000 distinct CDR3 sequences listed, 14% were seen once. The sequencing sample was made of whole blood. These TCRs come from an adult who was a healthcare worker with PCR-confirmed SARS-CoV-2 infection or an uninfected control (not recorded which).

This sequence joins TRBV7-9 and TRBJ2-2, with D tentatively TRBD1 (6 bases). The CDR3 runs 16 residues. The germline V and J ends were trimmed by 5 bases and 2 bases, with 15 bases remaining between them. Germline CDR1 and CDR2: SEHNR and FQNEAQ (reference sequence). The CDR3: CASSPTGHLNTGELFF. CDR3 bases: TGTGCCAGCAGCCCGACGGGACACCTTAACACCGGGGAGCTGTTTTTT.

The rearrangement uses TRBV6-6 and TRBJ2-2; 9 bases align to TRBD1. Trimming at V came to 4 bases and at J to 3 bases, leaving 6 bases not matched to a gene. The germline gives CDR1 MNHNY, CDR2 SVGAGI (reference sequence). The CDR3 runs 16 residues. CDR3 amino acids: CASSFGRQGDTGELFF. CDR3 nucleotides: TGTGCCAGCAGTTTCGGGAGACAGGGGGACACCGGGGAGCTGTTTTTT.

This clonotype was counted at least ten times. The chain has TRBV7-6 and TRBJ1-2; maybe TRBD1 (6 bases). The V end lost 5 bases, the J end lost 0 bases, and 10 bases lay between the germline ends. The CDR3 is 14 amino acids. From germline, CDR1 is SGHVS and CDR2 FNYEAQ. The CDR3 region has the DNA TGTGCCAGCAGCCCAGCAGGGGCTAACTATGGCTACACCTTC. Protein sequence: CASSPAGANYGYTF. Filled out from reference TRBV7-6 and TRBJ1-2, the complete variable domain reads GAGVSQSPRYKVTKRGQDVALRCDPISGHVSLYWYRQALGQGPEFLTYFNYEAQQDKSGLPNDRFSAERPEGSISTLTIQRTEQRDSAMYRCASSPAGANYGYTFGSGTRLTVV.

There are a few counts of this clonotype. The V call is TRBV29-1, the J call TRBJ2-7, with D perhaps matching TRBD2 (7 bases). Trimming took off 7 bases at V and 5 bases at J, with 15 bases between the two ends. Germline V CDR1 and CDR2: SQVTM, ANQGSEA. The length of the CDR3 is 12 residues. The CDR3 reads CSAGGASDEQYF. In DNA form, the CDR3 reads TGCAGCGCTGGGGGGGCTAGCGACGAGCAGTACTTC.

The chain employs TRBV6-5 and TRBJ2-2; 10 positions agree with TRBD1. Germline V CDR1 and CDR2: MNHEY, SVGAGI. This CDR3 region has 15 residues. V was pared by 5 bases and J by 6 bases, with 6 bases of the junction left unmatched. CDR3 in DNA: TGTGCCAGCAGTGCCGGGACAGGGGCCGCCGGGGAGCTGTTTTTT. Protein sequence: CASSAGTGAAGELFF.

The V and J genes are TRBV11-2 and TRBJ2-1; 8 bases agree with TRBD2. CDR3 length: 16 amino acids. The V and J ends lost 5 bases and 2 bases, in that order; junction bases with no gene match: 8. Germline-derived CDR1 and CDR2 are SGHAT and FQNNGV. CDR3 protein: CASSRPSGFPYNEQFF. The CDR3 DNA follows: TGTGCCAGCAGCCGACCTAGCGGGTTCCCCTACAATGAGCAGTTCTTC.

The CDR3 DNA follows: TGTGCCAGCAGCGGGAAGACCCAGTACTTC. Protein product: CASSGKTQYF. J is TRBJ2-5 and V is TRBV11-2, with D unclear. Germline V gives CDR1 SGHAT, CDR2 FQNNGV. Deletions cut 5 bases from V and 6 bases from J, with 4 bases between. The CDR3 runs to 10 residues.